Listed below are T cell receptor beta chains from one sample, sequenced in a study of technical replicates of blood from a handful of donors. Here immunoSEQ multiplex PCR was the method, and the copy in TCRdb shows in-frame clones only, minus some. The sample shows tens of thousands of clones, roughly nine tenths of them seen only once. The source material was T cells isolated from PBMCs. These receptors were obtained from a human donor in good health. Each CDR3 is given with its conserved first and last residue. Each record gives: V gene, J gene, D gene, clone size, CDR3 protein, CDR3 DNA. A D gene is named only where the DNA matches it firmly. Size tells how often a clone was seen (once, few, many) or the class of an expanded clone, and some rows leave it out.

v_call: TRBV5-1; j_call: TRBJ2-7; d_call: TRBD1; clone_size: medium-sized; cdr3_aa: CASSLTGTGYSEQYF; cdr3_nt: TGCGCCAGCAGCCTCACCGGGACAGGGTATTCCGAGCAGTACTTC
v_call: TRBV4-3; j_call: TRBJ2-2; d_call: TRBD2; clone_size: -; cdr3_aa: CASSHRLAAGELFF; cdr3_nt: TGCGCCAGCAGCCATAGACTAGCGGCCGGGGAGCTGTTTTTT
v_call: TRBV6-5; j_call: TRBJ2-3; d_call: TRBD1; clone_size: -; cdr3_aa: CASRHRGLGADTQYF; cdr3_nt: TGTGCCAGCAGGCACAGGGGGCTCGGGGCAGATACGCAGTATTTT
v_call: TRBV7-7; j_call: TRBJ2-1; d_call: TRBD2; clone_size: -; cdr3_aa: CASSATTSGSPDEQFF; cdr3_nt: TGTGCCAGCAGCGCCACGACTAGCGGGAGCCCGGATGAGCAGTTCTTC
v_call: TRBV6-6; j_call: TRBJ1-1; d_call: -; clone_size: -; cdr3_aa: CASSYYSEAFF; cdr3_nt: TGTGCCAGCAGTTACTACAGTGAAGCTTTCTTT
v_call: TRBV7-2; j_call: TRBJ1-5; d_call: -; clone_size: -; cdr3_aa: CASSTSGQSDQPQHF; cdr3_nt: TGTGCCAGCAGTACCTCAGGGCAGTCTGATCAGCCCCAGCATTTT
v_call: TRBV27; j_call: TRBJ1-2; d_call: -; clone_size: -; cdr3_aa: CASSFSESHYGYTF; cdr3_nt: TGTGCCAGCAGTTTCTCCGAGTCCCACTATGGCTACACCTTC
v_call: TRBV7-9; j_call: TRBJ2-1; d_call: -; clone_size: -; cdr3_aa: CASSLVGGADEQFF; cdr3_nt: TGTGCCAGCAGCTTAGTCGGGGGAGCAGATGAGCAGTTCTTC
v_call: TRBV7-8; j_call: TRBJ2-7; d_call: -; clone_size: -; cdr3_aa: CASSLFSQGPYEQYF; cdr3_nt: TGTGCCAGCAGCTTATTTTCGCAGGGCCCCTACGAGCAGTACTTC
v_call: TRBV15; j_call: TRBJ1-4; d_call: TRBD1; clone_size: once; cdr3_aa: CATSSNRGLGEKLFF; cdr3_nt: TGTGCCACCAGCAGCAACAGGGGGCTAGGAGAAAAACTGTTTTTT
v_call: TRBV9; j_call: TRBJ1-2; d_call: TRBD1; clone_size: once; cdr3_aa: CASSVGGTVVYGYTF; cdr3_nt: TGTGCCAGCAGCGTAGGGGGGACAGTTGTCTATGGCTACACCTTC
v_call: TRBV10-3; j_call: TRBJ1-2; d_call: -; clone_size: -; cdr3_aa: CAISSGGELGYTF; cdr3_nt: TGTGCCATCAGTTCGGGAGGGGAGCTTGGCTACACCTTC
v_call: TRBV5-6; j_call: TRBJ1-2; d_call: TRBD1; clone_size: -; cdr3_aa: CASSPGQGSYGYTF; cdr3_nt: TGTGCCAGCAGCCCCGGACAGGGGTCCTATGGCTACACCTTC
v_call: TRBV4-1; j_call: TRBJ1-3; d_call: TRBD1; clone_size: -; cdr3_aa: CASSQGTGEFSTIYF; cdr3_nt: TGCGCCAGCAGCCAAGGGACAGGGGAATTCAGCACCATATATTTT
v_call: TRBV10-3; j_call: TRBJ2-7; d_call: -; clone_size: -; cdr3_aa: CAISELASLHEQYF; cdr3_nt: TGTGCCATCAGTGAACTAGCTTCACTCCACGAGCAGTACTTC
v_call: TRBV9; j_call: TRBJ1-1; d_call: -; clone_size: once; cdr3_aa: CASSPSRMNTEAFF; cdr3_nt: TGTGCCAGCAGCCCATCCAGAATGAACACTGAAGCTTTCTTT
v_call: TRBV7-6; j_call: TRBJ1-2; d_call: -; clone_size: -; cdr3_aa: CASSLAENYGYTF; cdr3_nt: TGTGCCAGCAGCCTAGCGGAGAACTATGGCTACACCTTC
v_call: TRBV7-8; j_call: TRBJ2-7; d_call: -; clone_size: -; cdr3_aa: CASSPKRLSGEQYF; cdr3_nt: TGTGCCAGCAGCCCCAAACGGCTTTCGGGGGAGCAGTACTTC
v_call: TRBV19; j_call: TRBJ1-5; d_call: -; clone_size: -; cdr3_aa: CASSISGGNQPQHF; cdr3_nt: TGTGCCAGTAGTATCTCGGGGGGCAATCAGCCCCAGCATTTT
v_call: TRBV7-9; j_call: TRBJ2-7; d_call: -; clone_size: -; cdr3_aa: CASSQRESHYEQYF; cdr3_nt: TGTGCCAGCAGCCAGAGGGAGAGCCACTACGAGCAGTACTTC
v_call: TRBV10-1; j_call: TRBJ1-3; d_call: -; clone_size: -; cdr3_aa: CASSDGGGNTIYF; cdr3_nt: TGCGCCAGCAGTGACGGCGGGGGAAACACCATATATTTT
v_call: TRBV5-1; j_call: TRBJ1-3; d_call: -; clone_size: once; cdr3_aa: CASSALSSGNTIYF; cdr3_nt: TGCGCCAGCAGTGCCCTCAGCTCTGGAAACACCATATATTTT
v_call: TRBV28; j_call: TRBJ1-5; d_call: TRBD1; clone_size: -; cdr3_aa: CASSLSGQGQPQHF; cdr3_nt: TGTGCCAGCAGTTTATCGGGACAGGGCCAGCCCCAGCATTTT